This T cell receptor (beta chain) was sequenced during a study of T cell responses to AZD1222 COVID-19 vaccine. General study points: Among the donors, most were white British and more were female, and clonal diversity was possibly underestimated.

The method was immunoSEQ multiplex PCR; TCRdb's version includes in-frame clones alone and lacks a portion of them. The sample consists of approximately 120,000 clones, around 90% of them appearing once. On this clone: Antigen unknown.

The CDR3 has 16 amino acids. The ends lost 3 bases at V and 8 bases at J; junction bases unmatched: 9. V usage is TRBV5-3 and J usage is TRBJ1-6; the match to TRBD1 covers 9 bases. TRBV5-3 is noted as an ORF with a role that remains uncertain. This specimen consisted of peripheral blood, obtained on day 0 of MenACWY control vaccination. The receptor was isolated from an adult in good health. The DNA for the CDR3 is TGTGCCAGAAGCTCGAAAGAGACAGGGGGGGATTCACCCCTCCACTTT. Its protein product is CARSSKETGGDSPLHF.